Listed below are T cell receptor beta chains from one sample, sequenced in a study of tumor-infiltrating lymphocytes in primary liver carcinoma. Via MiXCR, TCRdb re-called the multiplex PCR reads, giving one row per CDR3 protein. The sample includes under 90,000 distinct CDR3 sequences, 65% to 80% of them seen just once. The sample taken for sequencing was liver tumor tissue from sampling region 1. The source is a man in his forties with primary liver carcinoma and hepatitis B virus infection. Both conserved end residues are part of each CDR3. A D gene is named only where the DNA matches it firmly. A clone size is listed for some rows: how often the clone was seen (once, few, many), or a class if it is expanded.

d_gene,abundance,j_gene,v_gene,CDR3aa,CDR3nt
NA,NA,TRBJ2-2,TRBV6-1,CASSSYRGRDTGELFF,TGTGCTAGCAGTTCCTACAGGGGGAGGGACACCGGGGAGCTGTTTTTT
NA,NA,TRBJ1-3,TRBV6-5,CASSQSWDYGNTIYF,TGTGCCAGTAGTCAATCTTGGGACTATGGGAACACCATATATTTT
TRBD1,NA,TRBJ1-5,TRBV12-3/TRBV12-4,CASSFYWTGLNQPQHF,TGTGCCAGCAGTTTCTACTGGACAGGCCTCAATCAGCCCCAACATTTT
TRBD2,medium-sized,TRBJ2-5,TRBV11-1,CASTLPGGGFQETQYF,TGTGCCAGCACCTTGCCGGGGGGAGGCTTCCAAGAGACCCAGTACTTC
NA,NA,TRBJ1-4,TRBV10-3,CAVSGSPGQSNEKLFF,TGTGCCGTCAGTGGCTCACCTGGACAGAGTAATGAAAAACTGTTTTTT
TRBD2,once,TRBJ2-7,TRBV11-2,CISSLSELASQYF,TGTATCAGCAGCTTAAGTGAACTAGCGTCGCAGTACTTC
NA,NA,TRBJ2-3,TRBV12-3/TRBV12-4,CASSQDGYSGRRPPDTQYF,TGTGCCAGCAGTCAGGACGGATACTCCGGCAGGAGGCCCCCAGATACGCAGTATTTT
NA,many,TRBJ1-2,TRBV30,CAWSVSGAGYTF,TGTGCCTGGAGTGTATCAGGGGCCGGCTACACCTTC
NA,NA,TRBJ2-7,TRBV7-8,CASSLELTGNSYEQYF,TGTGCCAGCAGCTTAGAACTAACAGGTAACTCCTACGAGCAGTACTTC
NA,few,TRBJ2-7,TRBV29-1,CCVEGDGPYEQYF,TGCTGCGTTGAGGGAGACGGCCCCTACGAGCAGTACTTC
TRBD2,NA,TRBJ2-3,TRBV4-2,CASSLTWEAGGFSTDMQYF,TGTGCCAGCAGCCTCACATGGGAGGCGGGAGGGTTTAGCACAGATATGCAGTATTTT
TRBD2,NA,TRBJ2-7,TRBV4-2,CASSLQPGLTGSYEQYF,TGTGCCAGCAGCCTCCAGCCGGGACTAACGGGGAGCTACGAGCAGTACTTC
NA,NA,TRBJ2-3,TRBV29-1,CSAQRGLLSTDTQYF,TGCAGCGCGCAACGGGGACTCCTTAGTACAGATACGCAGTATTTT
NA,NA,TRBJ2-7,TRBV27,CASSEAGGGVEQYF,TGTGCCAGCAGTGAAGCCGGGGGAGGCGTCGAGCAGTACTTC
NA,NA,TRBJ1-1,TRBV5-1,CASSPGTSGDTEAFF,TGCGCCAGCAGCCCTGGGACATCGGGAGACACTGAAGCTTTCTTT
NA,once,TRBJ1-5,TRBV5-1,CASNLTPDQPQHF,TGCGCCAGCAACTTGACCCCGGATCAGCCCCAGCATTTT
NA,NA,TRBJ1-2,TRBV20-1,CSARDRANYGYTF,TGCAGTGCTAGAGATAGAGCTAACTATGGCTACACCTTC
NA,medium-sized,TRBJ2-7,TRBV11-3,CASSFSLGYEQYF,TGTGCCAGCAGCTTCTCGCTTGGGTACGAGCAGTACTTC
TRBD1,once,TRBJ2-6,TRBV6-1,CANRCRQGYSGANVLTF,TGTGCCAACAGGTGTAGACAGGGTTACTCTGGGGCCAACGTCCTGACTTTC
NA,NA,TRBJ1-1,TRBV5-5,CASSTLRNAEVFF,TGTGCCAGCAGCACTTTAAGGAACGCTGAAGTTTTCTTT
NA,once,TRBJ2-3,TRBV7-9,CASSLKSSARAATSTNTQYF,TGTGCCAGCAGCTTAAAGTCTAGCGCGAGGGCCGCTACTAGCACAAATACGCAGTATTTT
TRBD1,NA,TRBJ1-1,TRBV5-4,CASSFGAGTANAEAFF,TGTGCCAGTAGCTTTGGGGCCGGGACAGCGAACGCTGAAGCTTTCTTT
TRBD2,NA,TRBJ2-1,TRBV29-1,CSMDREGTYEQFF,TGCAGCATGGACCGGGAGGGTACCTACGAGCAGTTCTTC
TRBD1,many,TRBJ1-3,TRBV20-1,CSARDSTGGLGGNTIYF,TGCAGTGCTAGAGATTCCACAGGGGGATTAGGTGGAAACACCATATATTTT
NA,NA,TRBJ2-4,TRBV28,CASSLAAGLAKNIQYF,TGTGCCAGCAGTTTAGCTGCTGGGCTAGCCAAAAACATTCAGTACTTC
NA,few,TRBJ1-2,TRBV19,CASSFGTTYGYTF,TGTGCCAGTAGTTTCGGGACAACTTATGGCTACACCTTC
NA,many,TRBJ1-1,TRBV6-6,CASSYGQNTEAFF,TGTGCCAGCAGTTATGGGCAGAACACTGAAGCTTTCTTT
TRBD2,NA,TRBJ2-7,TRBV6-1,CSILPGLAAVEQYF,TGTTCCATCCTACCCGGACTAGCGGCCGTCGAGCAGTACTTC
NA,NA,TRBJ2-7,TRBV4-2,CASSQAGSPRWCGEQYF,TGTGCCAGCAGCCAAGCAGGCTCCCCCCGGTGGTGTGGCGAGCAGTACTTC
NA,NA,TRBJ2-2,TRBV4-1,CASSQDHGGIGELVF,TGCGCCAGCAGCCAAGATCACGGGGGAATCGGGGAGCTGGTTTTT
NA,NA,TRBJ2-5,TRBV6-1,CASSERTRRAQYF,TGTGCTAGCAGTGAGCGGACAAGGAGGGCCCAGTACTTC
NA,NA,TRBJ2-7,TRBV11-2,CAFSLEYSSSYEQYF,TGTGCCTTTAGCTTAGAGTACTCCAGCTCCTACGAGCAGTACTTC
TRBD2,medium-sized,TRBJ2-1,TRBV11-2,CASSHWTSGRSNEQFF,TGTGCCAGCAGCCACTGGACTAGCGGGAGGTCCAATGAGCAGTTCTTC
NA,many,TRBJ1-1,TRBV10-3,CATVWGPPDGEAFF,TGTGCCACCGTTTGGGGCCCTCCCGACGGGGAAGCTTTCTTT
NA,NA,TRBJ2-3,TRBV6-6,CTSSYSGSGTDTRYF,TGTACCAGCAGTTACTCGGGTTCTGGCACAGATACGCGGTATTTT
NA,NA,TRBJ1-4,TRBV29-1,CSAEGTGGNEKLFF,TGCAGCGCTGAAGGCACAGGAGGTAATGAAAAACTGTTTTTT
TRBD2,NA,TRBJ2-7,TRBV11-2,CANIQYSGGGYEQYF,TGTGCCAACATTCAATATTCGGGAGGGGGCTACGAGCAGTACTTC
TRBD1,NA,TRBJ1-5,TRBV6-1,CASSDPGTVYSNQLQHF,TGTGCGAGCAGTGATCCCGGGACAGTTTATAGCAATCAGCTCCAGCATTTT
NA,NA,TRBJ1-2,TRBV6-1,CAGSAQGEANYGYIF,TGTGCCGGCAGTGCCCAGGGTGAGGCTAACTATGGCTACATCTTC
NA,many,TRBJ2-1,TRBV7-3,CASSLTVNSAYNEQFF,TGTGCCAGCAGCTTAACGGTCAACTCGGCCTACAATGAGCAGTTCTTC
TRBD1,many,TRBJ1-5,TRBV5-5,CASSLGQGWNQPQHF,TGTGCCAGCAGCTTGGGACAGGGTTGGAATCAGCCCCAGCATTTT
NA,NA,TRBJ2-1,TRBV4-1,CVSTAWEQVVSEQFF,TGCGTCAGCACTGCCTGGGAACAGGTGGTGAGTGAGCAGTTCTTC